The next 8 T cell receptor beta chains were all read from a single sample in a study of cytomegalovirus exposure and HLA in healthy donors. PCR used 60 Vbeta primers and 13 Jbeta primers. Sequenced by immunoSEQ multiplex PCR; TCRdb stores in-frame clones only, minus some. This sample yields under 200,000 clones, of which over 9.5% are seen a single time; approximately 8.3% belongs to the top ten. Specimen: PBMCs. The source of these receptors is a man aged 45-65 years in good health and CMV-seropositive.

In this sample, this clone turned up a few times. This chain connects TRBV28 to TRBJ2-7, with 11 bases identical to TRBD2. The germline CDR1 and CDR2 sequences are MDHEN and SYDVKM. The ends lost 5 bases at V and 3 bases at J; junction bases unmatched: 9. This CDR3 region has 16 residues. This CDR3 reads CASSPLAGGPYYEQYV. The CDR3 DNA reads TGTGCCAGCAGTCCGCTAGCGGGGGGCCCCTACTACGAGCAGTACGTC.

This clone occurred a few times. This chain uses TRBV7-8 with TRBJ1-3; D is possibly TRBD1 (5 bases). CDR1 and CDR2 (germline): SGHVS, FQNEAQ. The CDR3 consists of 16 residues. The V and J ends lost 1 base and 0 bases respectively, with 10 bases between them. The CDR3: CASSLGGPDSGNTIYF. The CDR3 DNA reads TGTGCCAGCAGCTTAGGGGGCCCAGACTCTGGAAACACCATATATTTT.

The table lists this clone with a few counts. The chain links TRBV11-3 to TRBJ1-3; D gene uncertain. With 3 bases removed from V and 7 bases from J, the gap between germline ends came to 16 bases. The germline gives CDR1 SGHNT, CDR2 YENEEA. This CDR3 has 15 amino acids. The CDR3 DNA sequence: TGTGCCAGCAGCTTCCCCACGGGTTCGGGGAACACCATATATTTT. Translation: CASSFPTGSGNTIYF. Based on the CDR3 plus reference TRBV11-3 and TRBJ1-3, the full variable domain is EAGVVQSPRYKIIEKKQPVAFWCNPISGHNTLYWYLQNLGQGPELLIRYENEEAVDDSQLPKDRFSAERLKGVDSTLKIQPAELGDSAVYLCASSFPTGSGNTIYFGEGSWLTVV.

This chain uses TRBV5-6 with TRBJ1-2; D is perhaps TRBD1 (5 bases). Between the trimmed V and J ends, which lost 4 bases and 5 bases, there was a span of 18 bases. Looked up from germline, CDR1 is SGHDT and CDR2 is YYEEEE. The CDR3 has 15 residues. The CDR3 reads CASSEDDGGRYGYTF. The CDR3 bases are TGTGCCAGCAGCGAGGATGACGGGGGAAGGTATGGCTACACCTTC.

Only a few counts were recorded for this clone. The chain is built from TRBV9 and TRBJ1-3; no firm D call. V lost 3 bases, J lost 0 bases, and 10 bases lay in between. The germline gives CDR1 SGDLS, CDR2 YYNGEE. CDR3 length equals 15 residues. In nucleotides, the CDR3 is TGTGCCAGCAGCGCGGAGGGTAACTCTGGAAACACCATATATTTT. The encoded protein is CASSAEGNSGNTIYF.

The chain links TRBV27 to TRBJ1-5; D gene unclear. Germline lookup yields CDR1 MNHEY and CDR2 SMNVEV (reference sequence). CDR3 size: 13 residues. V gave up 6 bases and J gave up 5 bases, with 11 bases separating them. CDR3 region: CASSPDGDQPQHF. The CDR3 DNA sequence: TGTGCCAGCAGCCCGGACGGGGATCAGCCCCAGCATTTT.

The gene calls are TRBV11-3 and TRBJ1-3; D gene unclear. Trimming left V 5 bases short and J 0 bases short, with 14 bases between. The CDR3 has 16 amino acids. Germline CDR1 reads SGHNT; CDR2 reads YENEEA. The CDR3 bases are TGTGCCAGCAGCCCGAGGGCAGCACACTCTGGAAACACCATATATTTT. Translation: CASSPRAAHSGNTIYF.

This clone turned up a few times. The same CDR3 also results from other DNA sequences found in this sample. CDR3 amino acids: CASSPGFQETQYF. CDR3 in DNA: TGTGCCAGCAGTCCCGGGTTTCAAGAGACCCAGTACTTC. V gene TRBV6-6 combines with J gene TRBJ2-5; D unclear. The CDR3 sequence is 13 residues long. With 5 bases removed from V and 2 bases from J, the gap between germline ends came to 9 bases. Per the germline V gene, CDR1 is MNHNY and CDR2 is SVGAGI (reference sequence).